The source of this T cell receptor beta chain is a study of OX40 agonist ivuxolimab in advanced cancers. The wider study: Patients were treated with ivuxolimab, an agonistic anti-OX40 (CD134) antibody. Recorded diagnoses for dose-escalation patients were hepatocellular carcinoma, melanoma, renal cell or head and neck cancer. Patients got intravenous ivuxolimab at 0.01 to 10 mg/kg every 2 weeks.

The germline CDR1 and CDR2 sequences are MNHEY and SVGAGI. V gave up 5 bases and J gave up 4 bases, with 6 bases separating them. The CDR3 loop spans 11 amino acids. The repertoire was sequenced with immunoSEQ multiplex PCR; TCRdb's copy has only in-frame clones and lacks some. Of tens of thousands of clones in the sample, more than 70% were seen once. This sequence originates from an adult with an advanced solid tumor such as melanoma, head and neck, liver or kidney cancer. This sample comprised CD4+ or CD8+ T cells sorted from blood, obtained in a trial of the OX40 agonist ivuxolimab. The V gene is TRBV6-5, the J gene TRBJ2-7; D is unresolved. The CDR3 here is CASSTEYEQYF. The CDR3 bases are TGTGCCAGCAGTACGGAATACGAGCAGTACTTC.